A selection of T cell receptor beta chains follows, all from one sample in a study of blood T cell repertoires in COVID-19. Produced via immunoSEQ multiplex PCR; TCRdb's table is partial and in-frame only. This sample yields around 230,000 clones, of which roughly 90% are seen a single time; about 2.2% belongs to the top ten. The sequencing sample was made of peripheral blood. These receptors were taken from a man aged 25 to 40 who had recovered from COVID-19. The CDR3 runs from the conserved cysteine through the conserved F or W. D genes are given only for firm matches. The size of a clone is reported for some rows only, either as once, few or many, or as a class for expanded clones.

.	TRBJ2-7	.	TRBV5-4	CASSAGTVSSYEQYF	TGTGCCAGCAGCGCGGGGACGGTTAGCTCCTACGAGCAGTACTTC
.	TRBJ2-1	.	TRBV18	CASSPPPRASHNEQFF	TGTGCCAGCTCACCCCCCCCCAGGGCTTCACACAATGAGCAGTTCTTC
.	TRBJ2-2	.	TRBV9	CASSVEQKRNTGELFF	TGTGCCAGCAGCGTAGAACAGAAACGGAACACCGGGGAGCTGTTTTTT
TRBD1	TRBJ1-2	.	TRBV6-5	CASSPDRDRAGYTF	TGTGCCAGCAGTCCTGACAGGGATCGGGCTGGCTACACCTTC
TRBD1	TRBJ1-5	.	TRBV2	CASSGGTGANQPQHF	TGTGCCAGCAGTGGGGGGACAGGGGCAAATCAGCCCCAGCATTTT
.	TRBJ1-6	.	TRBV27	CASSPGTANSPLHF	TGTGCCAGCAGCCCAGGGACTGCCAATTCACCCCTCCACTTT
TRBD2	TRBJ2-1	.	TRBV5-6	CASSYLAALENEQFF	TGTGCCAGCAGCTACCTAGCGGCCCTAGAGAATGAGCAGTTCTTC
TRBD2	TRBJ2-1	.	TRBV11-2	CASSFYTLAGAGNEQFF	TGTGCCAGCAGCTTCTACACACTAGCGGGGGCGGGGAATGAGCAGTTCTTC
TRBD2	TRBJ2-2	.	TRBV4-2	CASSPRTSEAGELFF	TGTGCCAGCAGCCCCCGGACTAGCGAGGCCGGGGAGCTGTTTTTT
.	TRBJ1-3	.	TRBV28	CASSLDTLVFHTIYF	TGTGCCAGCAGTCTCGACACTCTGGTCTTCCACACCATATATTTT
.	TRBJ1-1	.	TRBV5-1	CASSLATPQGTEAFF	TGCGCCAGCAGCTTGGCCACCCCGCAGGGGACTGAAGCTTTCTTT
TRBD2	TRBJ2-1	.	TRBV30	CAWSLGRGVNEQFF	TGTGCCTGGAGCCTGGGGCGGGGGGTCAATGAGCAGTTCTTC
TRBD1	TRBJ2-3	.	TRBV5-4	CASSLDLQGATDTQYF	TGTGCCAGCAGCTTGGATCTCCAGGGGGCCACAGATACGCAGTATTTT
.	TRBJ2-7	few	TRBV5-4	CASSLHNSYEQYF	TGTGCCAGCAGCTTGCACAACTCCTACGAGCAGTACTTC
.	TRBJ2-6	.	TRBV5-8	CASSLTGRAGANVLTF	TGTGCCAGCAGCTTGACAGGCAGGGCTGGGGCCAACGTCCTGACTTTC
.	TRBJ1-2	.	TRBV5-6	CASSLVAVSNYGYTF	TGTGCCAGCAGCTTGGTGGCCGTCTCTAACTATGGCTACACCTTC
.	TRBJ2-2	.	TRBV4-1	CASSQGPGGELFF	TGCGCCAGCAGCCAGGGGCCAGGCGGGGAGCTGTTTTTT
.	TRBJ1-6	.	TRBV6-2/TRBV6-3	CASSYSRAHSPLHF	TGTGCCAGCAGTTACTCGAGGGCGCATTCACCCCTCCACTTT
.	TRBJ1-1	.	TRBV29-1	CSVIGIEAFF	TGCAGCGTCATCGGGATCGAAGCTTTCTTT
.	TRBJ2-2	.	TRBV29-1	CSVGGGDRELFF	TGCAGCGTTGGTGGAGGTGACCGGGAGCTGTTTTTT
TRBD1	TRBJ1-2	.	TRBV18	CATRGRQGDFNYGYTF	TGTGCCACCCGAGGGAGACAGGGAGATTTTAACTATGGCTACACCTTC